This T cell receptor beta chain was identified in a study of blood T cell repertoires in COVID-19. About the research overall: Some COVID-19 samples were acute and others convalescent; all came from the United States, Italy and Spain.

V was trimmed by 5 bases and J by 7 bases, leaving 15 bases between them. This CDR3 has 14 amino acids. Germline V gene lookup returns CDR1 LGHDT and CDR2 YNNKEL (reference sequence). Clones were read by immunoSEQ multiplex PCR, and TCRdb kept only the in-frame ones, dropping some. The sample lists approximately 270,000 clones, 85% to 90% occurring once. Which cohort a participant joined came from the clinical history participants gave. Symptom resolution, clearance, or two negative PCRs marked donors in Cohort 3 as recovered. Sequencing was done on a sample of PBMCs or T cells enriched from blood (not recorded which). The chain is built from TRBV3-1 (or the pseudogene TRBV3-2) and TRBJ1-5; D ambiguous. The sequence came from a man between 35 and 55 years old who had recovered from COVID-19. CDR3 sequence reads: CASSIAGRTQPQHF. The CDR3 nucleotides are TGTGCCAGCAGCATAGCGGGGAGAACCCAGCCCCAGCATTTT.